The 29 T cell receptor beta chains below were found in one sample sequenced in a study of CD8 T cells in Susac syndrome. The RNA input was about 0.5 to 1 ug, and it was reverse transcribed with random hexamers. MiXCR, applied by TCRdb to the immunoSEQ multiplex PCR reads, yields one record per CDR3 protein. The table lists around 190,000 distinct CDR3 sequences, 80% to 95% of them singletons. The sequencing input was CD4+ T cells from PBMCs. Receptor source: a human donor in good health.

The chain is built from TRBV5-6 and TRBJ2-5; 7 nucleotides agree with TRBD1. The germline gives CDR1 SGHDT, CDR2 YYEEEE. J lost 1 base, V lost 3 bases, and 12 bases had no gene match. This CDR3 contains 17 residues. The CDR3 spells CASSYINRGNLQETQYF. The CDR3 nucleotides read TGTGCCAGCAGCTACATTAACAGGGGAAACCTCCAAGAGACCCAGTACTTC. Together with reference TRBV5-6 and TRBJ2-5, the CDR3 gives the full variable domain: DAGVTQSPTHLIKTRGQQVTLRCSPKSGHDTVSWYQQALGQGPQFIFQYYEEEERQRGNFPDRFSGHQFPNYSSELNVNALLLGDSALYLCASSYINRGNLQETQYFGPGTRLLVL.

V gene TRBV6-5 combines with J gene TRBJ1-4; 9 positions match TRBD1. Unmatched junction bases numbered 9, after V lost 7 bases and J lost 6 bases. Germline V lookup: CDR1 MNHEY, CDR2 SVGAGI. The CDR3 runs to 15 residues. The DNA of the CDR3 is TGTGCCAGCACCAAACAGGGGGCGAAGGATGAAAAACTGTTTTTT. This encodes CASTKQGAKDEKLFF.

The V call is TRBV2, the J call TRBJ2-5; tentatively, D is TRBD1 or TRBD2 (5 bases each). Germline lookup yields CDR1 SNHLY and CDR2 FYNNEI. This CDR3 has 10 residues. Trimming shortened V by 11 bases and J by 5 bases, and 9 bases separated the two germline ends. Here the CDR3 reads CAQGGETQYF. The CDR3 DNA reads as TGTGCCCAGGGCGGGGAGACCCAGTACTTC.

The chain joins TRBV6-6 to TRBJ2-3; the D is unclear. Trimming removed 7 bases at V and 6 bases at J, with 14 bases between. The CDR3 totals 13 residues. Per the germline V gene, CDR1 is MNHNY and CDR2 is SVGAGI (reference sequence). The CDR3 sequence: CASNMDLADTQYF. The DNA for the CDR3 is TGTGCCAGCAATATGGACCTCGCGGATACGCAGTATTTT.

V gene TRBV27 combines with J gene TRBJ2-5; perhaps D is TRBD1 or TRBD2 (6 bases each). The germline gives CDR1 MNHEY, CDR2 SMNVEV (reference sequence). V was shortened by 5 bases and J by 4 bases, with 11 bases between the two germline ends. The CDR3 totals 13 residues. CDR3 loop: CASSLGGAETQYF. The CDR3 DNA reads as TGTGCCAGCAGTCTCGGGGGCGCAGAGACCCAGTACTTC.

The chain links TRBV6-1 to TRBJ1-2; D ambiguous. The CDR3 covers 14 residues. Germline lookup yields CDR1 MNHNS and CDR2 SASEGT. Deletions cut 1 base from V and 1 base from J, with 7 bases between. The CDR3 coding sequence is TGTGCCAGCAGTGAAGATGGAGATAACTATGGCTACACCTTC. Encoded protein: CASSEDGDNYGYTF.

The chain has TRBV11-2 and TRBJ1-6; no firm D call. V was clipped by 0 bases and J by 6 bases, with 0 bases between them. The CDR3 runs 12 residues. From germline, CDR1 is SGHAT and CDR2 FQNNGV. CDR3: CASSLDNSPLHF. DNA for the CDR3: TGTGCCAGCAGCTTAGATAATTCACCCCTCCACTTT.

CDR3: CASSLPPGLAGGPTQYF. The CDR3 region has the DNA TGTGCCAGCAGTTTACCCCCCGGGCTAGCGGGGGGGCCTACGCAGTATTTT. This chain uses TRBV27 with TRBJ2-3, with 12 bases that match TRBD2. The CDR3 is 17 residues long. V lost 2 bases and J lost 8; bases outside the gene matches: 11. CDR1 is MNHEY, CDR2 SMNVEV, per germline (reference sequence).

This chain connects TRBV7-2 to TRBJ2-2, with unresolved D. The V gene's germline CDR1 is SGHTA and CDR2 FQGNSA. Trimming left V 3 bases short and J 8 bases short, with 16 bases between. The CDR3 contains 15 residues. The CDR3 here is CASSFRPPRPGELFF. DNA for the CDR3: TGTGCCAGCAGCTTTAGGCCCCCCCGTCCGGGGGAGCTGTTTTTT.

This clonotype was picked up one time. V usage is TRBV2 and J usage is TRBJ2-3; D may be TRBD2 (6 bases). The CDR3 spans 16 residues. Trimming cost V 4 bases and J 8 bases, with 22 bases left between them. Germline V lookup: CDR1 SNHLY, CDR2 FYNNEI. In nucleotides, the CDR3 is TGTGCCAGCAGTGTGGGTAGCGGAGGGTCTCGTGGTACGCAGTATTTT. It specifies CASSVGSGGSRGTQYF.

This clonotype was recorded only once. This sequence joins TRBV7-9 and TRBJ1-1, with no clear D. The ends were cut back, 5 bases at V and 4 bases at J, with 8 bases in the middle. The CDR3 sequence is 12 residues long. CDR1 SEHNR and CDR2 FQNEAQ come from the germline V gene (reference sequence). The chain's CDR3 is CASSPPRTEAFF. CDR3 bases: TGTGCCAGCAGCCCGCCGCGCACTGAAGCTTTCTTT.

This chain joins TRBV3-1 and TRBJ2-1; 7 bases line up with TRBD2. V was pared by 4 bases and J by 7 bases, with 1 base of the junction left unmatched. The CDR3 is made up of 12 amino acids. Germline V gene data show CDR1 as LGHDT and CDR2 as YNNKEL (reference sequence). The CDR3 region is CASSRGGNEQFF. In DNA, the CDR3 is TGTGCCAGCAGCCGGGGGGGGAATGAGCAGTTCTTC.

The chain has TRBV7-2 and TRBJ2-4, with a weak D call TRBD2 (6 bases). The germline V and J ends were trimmed by 1 base and 6 bases, with 7 bases remaining between them. The CDR3 is 13 residues long. Germline lookup yields CDR1 SGHTA and CDR2 FQGNSA. The CDR3 DNA sequence: TGTGCCAGCAGCTTAGGGGGGGTAAACATTCAGTACTTC. The encoded protein is CASSLGGVNIQYF.

The rearrangement uses TRBV5-1 and TRBJ2-6, with TRBD1 as a possible D gene (6 bases). This CDR3 contains 15 residues. Germline V gives CDR1 SGHRS, CDR2 YFSETQ. V was cut by 6 bases and J by 2 bases, with 12 bases left in between. The CDR3 coding sequence is TGCGCCAGCACCCAGGGGTTCACTGGGGCCAACGTCCTGACTTTC. It encodes CASTQGFTGANVLTF.

The chain has TRBV5-4 and TRBJ1-1, with TRBD1 matching over 8 bases. The CDR3 is 14 residues long. With V trimmed by 3 bases and J by 0 bases, 1 base remained unmatched. CDR1 SGHNT and CDR2 YYREEE come from the germline V gene (reference sequence). The DNA of the CDR3 is TGTGCCAGCAGCTCCAGGGGGCTGAACACTGAAGCTTTCTTT. Amino acids: CASSSRGLNTEAFF. Filled out from reference TRBV5-4 and TRBJ1-1, the complete variable domain reads ETGVTQSPTHLIKTRGQQVTLRCSSQSGHNTVSWYQQALGQGPQFIFQYYREEENGRGNFPPRFSGLQFPNYSSELNVNALELDDSALYLCASSSRGLNTEAFFGQGTRLTVV.

This rearrangement joins TRBV11-1 to TRBJ2-7, with TRBD1 as a possible D gene (6 bases). The CDR3 loop spans 14 amino acids. With 3 bases removed from V and 3 bases from J, the gap between germline ends came to 12 bases. Germline lookup yields CDR1 SGHAT and CDR2 FQDESV (reference sequence). CDR3 in DNA: TGTGCCAGCAGCTTCGACAGGTCCATCTACGAGCAGTACTTC. This gives the protein CASSFDRSIYEQYF.

V and J are TRBV5-4 and TRBJ1-1; tentative D call: TRBD1 (5 bases). CDR3 length: 14 residues. Germline values: CDR1 SGHNT, CDR2 YYREEE (reference sequence). Trimming stripped 0 bases from V and 6 bases from J, with 12 bases between. The DNA of the CDR3 is TGTGCCAGCAGCTTGGTGGGGACCCACGCTGAAGCTTTCTTT. This gives the protein CASSLVGTHAEAFF.

The V call is TRBV20-1, the J call TRBJ2-7; no definite D call. CDR3 size: 12 residues. From germline, CDR1 is DFQATT and CDR2 SNEGSKA (reference sequence). V dropped 3 bases and J dropped 0 bases, with 6 bases sitting between them. The CDR3 DNA sequence: TGCAGTGCTAGCGGAGACTCCTACGAGCAGTACGTC. Translation: CSASGDSYEQYV.

The rearrangement joins TRBV6-2 or TRBV6-3 to TRBJ1-2; no reliable D call. The V and J ends lost 6 bases and 4 bases respectively, with 12 bases between them. Germline lookup yields CDR1 MNHEY and CDR2 SVGEGT. This CDR3 spans 13 amino acids. CDR3 sequence (DNA): TGTGCCAGCAGACCCGGGGAATTCTATGGCTACACCTTC. It yields the protein CASRPGEFYGYTF.

This rearrangement joins TRBV5-1 to TRBJ1-1; 12 nucleotides line up with TRBD1. This CDR3 region has 16 residues. Germline V lookup: CDR1 SGHRS, CDR2 YFSETQ. J was trimmed by 6 bases and V by 4 bases; bases with no gene match: 10. The CDR3, as DNA: TGCGCCAGCAGCAAAGGGACAGGGGGCCTGGACGCTGAAGCTTTCTTT. It specifies CASSKGTGGLDAEAFF.

The CDR3 DNA sequence: TGTGCCAGCAGTGAAGGCCCGGACAGGGGGCGTGAGACCCAGTACTTC. It is translated as CASSEGPDRGRETQYF. This chain uses TRBV2 with TRBJ2-5; 11 bases align to TRBD1. The CDR3 has 16 amino acids. Germline loops: CDR1 SNHLY, CDR2 FYNNEI. V dropped 1 base and J dropped 5; count of bases not matched to a gene: 6.

CDR3 nucleotide sequence: TGCGCCAGCAGCCAAGCACTGAGCACAGATACGCAGTATTTT. Its protein product is CASSQALSTDTQYF. The J gene is TRBJ2-3, the V gene TRBV4-3, with D unresolved. The CDR3 spans 14 residues. The germline gives CDR1 LGHNA, CDR2 YSLEER. Trimming left V 1 base short and J 0 bases short, with 5 bases between.

The chain employs TRBV7-2 and TRBJ1-1; the D is unclear. With 5 bases removed from V and 0 bases from J, the gap between germline ends came to 7 bases. Germline lookup yields CDR1 SGHTA and CDR2 FQGNSA. The CDR3 is made up of 13 amino acids. CDR3 sequence (DNA): TGTGCCAGCAGCCTCCATATGAACACTGAAGCTTTCTTT. Its protein product is CASSLHMNTEAFF.

V is TRBV10-3 and J is TRBJ1-2, with 8 bases aligning to TRBD1. Trimming took 6 bases from V and 1 from J; bases not matched to a gene: 10. The germline V gene has CDR1 ENHRY and CDR2 SYGVKD. This CDR3 region has 16 residues. The CDR3 here is CAIRRQGFAFNYGYTF. CDR3 in DNA: TGTGCCATCAGGAGACAGGGGTTCGCCTTTAACTATGGCTACACCTTC.

The chain combines TRBV30 with TRBJ2-1; D call uncertain. The CDR3 has 12 amino acids. Germline CDR1 is GTSNPN and CDR2 is SVGIG (reference sequence). V was clipped by 1 base and J by 6 bases, with 7 bases between them. The CDR3 is CAWSELTNEQFF. The CDR3 region has the DNA TGTGCCTGGAGTGAACTTACCAATGAGCAGTTCTTC.

This chain joins TRBV7-6 and TRBJ2-2; 7 positions match TRBD1. CDR1 SGHVS and CDR2 FNYEAQ come from the germline V gene. CDR3 length equals 15 residues. J gave up 5 bases and V 2 bases, and 5 bases lay outside the gene matches. The CDR3 sequence is CASSLIQGITGELFF. DNA of the CDR3: TGTGCCAGCAGCTTAATACAGGGGATAACCGGGGAGCTGTTTTTT.

The chain carries TRBV29-1 and TRBJ1-2; TRBD1 matches 11 bases. The V segment lost 1 base and the J segment 7 bases; nucleotides outside the gene matches: 5. The germline CDR1 and CDR2 sequences are SQVTM and ANQGSEA. This CDR3 is built from 14 residues. CDR3 loop: CSVEGRGTGGGYTF. The CDR3 DNA reads as TGCAGCGTTGAAGGCCGGGGGACAGGGGGTGGCTACACCTTC.

The chain links TRBV7-3 to TRBJ2-1; 8 positions agree with TRBD2. Unmatched junction bases numbered 10, after V lost 3 bases and J lost 6 bases. Germline V gene data show CDR1 as SGHTA and CDR2 as FQGTGA. The CDR3 spans 16 residues. CDR3 residues: CASSFKAGGSGNEQFF. CDR3 DNA sequence: TGTGCCAGCAGCTTTAAGGCGGGGGGCAGCGGCAATGAGCAGTTCTTC.

CDR3: CASSRRGSDNSPLHF. The DNA of the CDR3 is TGTGCCAGCAGCCGCCGGGGGTCTGATAATTCACCCCTCCACTTT. This chain links TRBV3-1 with TRBJ1-6, with a weak D call TRBD1 (5 bases). The CDR3 consists of 15 residues. In germline, CDR1 is LGHDT, CDR2 YNNKEL (reference sequence). Trimming cost V 4 bases and J 5 bases, with 12 bases left between them.